This is a list of T cell receptor beta chains from one sample in a study of blood T cells in healthy people across ages. Each CDR3 protein gets one entry after TCRdb re-called the 5' RACE reads with MiXCR. The data show about 1,600,000 distinct CDR3 sequences, roughly 45% seen once. Sequencing was done on a sample of blood. These receptors were obtained from a woman under 30 in good health. CDR3s include the opening cysteine and the closing phenylalanine or tryptophan. A D gene is named only where the DNA matches it firmly. For some rows the clone size is stated as once, few or many, or as a class when expanded; others skip it.

D	V	size	J	CDR3	DNA
TRBD2	TRBV27	.	TRBJ2-7	CASSPSGSLGEQYF	TGTGCCAGCAGTCCTAGCGGCTCCCTGGGGGAGCAGTACTTC
.	TRBV2	.	TRBJ2-5	CASNRILGQETQYF	TGTGCCAGCAATAGGATACTAGGACAAGAGACCCAGTACTTC
.	TRBV27	few	TRBJ1-2	CASSPGPRDGYTF	TGTGCCAGCAGTCCCGGGCCTCGAGATGGCTACACCTTC
.	TRBV20-1	.	TRBJ2-5	CSANARTETQYF	TGCAGTGCTAACGCTAGAACTGAGACCCAGTACTTC
.	TRBV20-1	.	TRBJ2-3	CSANTGQTDTQYF	TGCAGTGCAAACACAGGCCAAACAGATACGCAGTATTTT
.	TRBV5-1	.	TRBJ2-2	CASRAENTGELFF	TGCGCCAGCAGAGCCGAGAACACCGGGGAGCTGTTTTTT
.	TRBV6-5	few	TRBJ2-5	CASSQGPGAETQYF	TGTGCCAGCAGCCAGGGCCCGGGGGCAGAGACCCAGTACTTC
.	TRBV7-2	.	TRBJ2-1	CASSPLASSGEQFF	TGTGCCAGCAGCCCCCTCGCGAGCTCGGGTGAGCAGTTCTTC
.	TRBV5-1	.	TRBJ2-7	CASSAGIDGCEQYF	TGCGCCAGCAGCGCCGGGATAGACGGCTGCGAGCAGTACTTC
.	TRBV19	.	TRBJ1-4	CASSLVPGAGNEELFF	TGTGCCAGTAGTCTGGTCCCAGGGGCCGGTAATGAAGAACTGTTTTTT
TRBD1	TRBV20-1	.	TRBJ2-7	CSAVTGQGSSYEQYF	TGCAGTGCTGTCACGGGACAGGGAAGCTCCTACGAGCAGTACTTC
TRBD2	TRBV27	.	TRBJ2-3	CASSLGLAGLADTQYF	TGTGCCAGCAGTTTAGGACTAGCGGGATTGGCAGATACGCAGTATTTT
TRBD2	TRBV20-1	.	TRBJ2-7	CSATLLAGASYSYNEQYF	TGCAGTGCTACCCTACTAGCGGGGGCCTCTTACTCCTACAATGAGCAGTACTTC
TRBD2	TRBV2	few	TRBJ2-1	CASSEWTSGLAVQFF	TGTGCCAGCAGTGAATGGACTAGCGGCCTTGCAGTGCAGTTCTTC
.	TRBV2	.	TRBJ2-6	CVRQTDSGANVLTF	TGTGTCAGACAGACTGACTCTGGGGCCAACGTCCTGACTTTC
.	TRBV20-1	few	TRBJ1-2	CSARTALNYGYTF	TGCAGTGCAAGGACAGCATTGAACTATGGCTACACCTTC
.	TRBV3-1	.	TRBJ2-3	CASSQDSNAQYF	TGTGCCAGCAGCCAAGACTCCAATGCGCAGTATTTT
TRBD2	TRBV5-1	.	TRBJ2-2	CASSLAGGGSNTGELFF	TGCGCCAGCAGCTTGGCCGGTGGCGGGAGCAACACCGGGGAGCTGTTTTTT
.	TRBV6-1	.	TRBJ2-7	CASSLISEQYF	TGTGCCAGCAGTTTAATTTCCGAGCAGTACTTC
TRBD1	TRBV18	few	TRBJ2-2	CASSSWDRANTGELFF	TGTGCCAGCTCATCATGGGACAGGGCGAACACCGGGGAGCTGTTTTTT
.	TRBV2	.	TRBJ1-2	CASSEALAGAANYGYTF	TGTGCCAGCAGTGAAGCGCTGGCAGGGGCAGCTAACTATGGCTACACCTTC
.	TRBV15	few	TRBJ2-7	CATSRARGGYEQYF	TGTGCCACCAGCAGAGCGCGGGGTGGGTACGAGCAGTACTTC
.	TRBV29-1	.	TRBJ1-2	CSVLTGSGYTF	TGCAGCGTACTTACAGGGAGCGGCTACACCTTC
TRBD1	TRBV20-1	.	TRBJ2-7	CSARDKDRGSYEQYF	TGCAGTGCTAGAGATAAGGACAGGGGTTCCTACGAGCAGTACTTC
TRBD2	TRBV3-1	.	TRBJ2-1	CASSSPTSGLSYNEQFF	TGTGCCAGCAGCTCCCCGACTAGCGGGCTCTCCTACAATGAGCAGTTCTTC
TRBD2	TRBV10-3	few	TRBJ2-7	CAISEGGRAYEQYF	TGTGCCATCAGTGAGGGAGGGAGGGCCTACGAGCAGTACTTC
.	TRBV20-1	.	TRBJ2-7	CSAVDWYNEQYF	TGCAGTGCTGTTGACTGGTACAATGAGCAGTACTTC
.	TRBV29-1	many	TRBJ2-7	CSVEGHADEQYF	TGCAGCGTTGAAGGTCACGCGGACGAGCAGTACTTC
TRBD1	TRBV12-3/TRBV12-4	.	TRBJ1-2	CASSATGGTQGYTF	TGTGCCAGCAGTGCCACAGGGGGTACGCAAGGCTACACCTTC
TRBD2	TRBV5-1	.	TRBJ2-5	CASSGSGTPERETQYF	TGCGCCAGCAGCGGAAGCGGGACTCCTGAGAGGGAGACCCAGTACTTC
.	TRBV20-1	few	TRBJ2-1	CSGRGDEQFF	TGCAGTGGTCGCGGGGATGAGCAGTTCTTC
.	TRBV5-1	few	TRBJ2-7	CASSSNQYSYNEQYF	TGCGCCAGCAGCTCCAATCAATACTCCTACAATGAGCAGTACTTC
.	TRBV15	.	TRBJ1-4	CATSPRRGDEKLFF	TGTGCCACCAGCCCCCGCAGGGGTGATGAAAAACTGTTTTTT
.	TRBV12-3/TRBV12-4	few	TRBJ2-2	CAGLNRGTGELFF	TGTGCCGGCCTCAATCGGGGCACCGGGGAGCTGTTTTTT
TRBD2	TRBV5-5	.	TRBJ2-3	CASSWFGSGGLSTDTQYF	TGTGCCAGCAGCTGGTTTGGAAGCGGGGGACTTAGCACAGATACGCAGTATTTT
.	TRBV29-1	.	TRBJ2-7	CSVEDENSSYERYF	TGCAGCGTTGAAGATGAGAACAGCTCCTACGAGCGGTACTTC
.	TRBV5-1	.	TRBJ1-6	CASSLTDSWRRPANSPLHF	TGCGCCAGCAGCTTAACAGACAGTTGGAGAAGGCCGGCCAATTCACCCCTCCACTTT
.	TRBV6-1	.	TRBJ1-4	CASSVSGRGKLFF	TGTGCCAGCAGTGTGAGCGGACGCGGAAAACTGTTTTTT
TRBD2	TRBV12-3/TRBV12-4	.	TRBJ2-5	CASSLGGLAFSNEQYF	TGTGCCAGCAGTTTAGGTGGACTAGCGTTCAGCAATGAGCAGTACTTC
.	TRBV20-1	many	TRBJ1-1	CSARGGTEAFF	TGCAGTGCTAGAGGGGGAACTGAAGCTTTCTTT
TRBD2	TRBV20-1	few	TRBJ2-2	CSALLAGALGELFF	TGCAGTGCACTATTAGCGGGAGCGCTCGGGGAGCTGTTTTTT
.	TRBV20-1	few	TRBJ2-7	CSARDNTHEQYF	TGCAGTGCTAGAGATAACACCCACGAGCAGTACTTC
TRBD2	TRBV15	.	TRBJ2-5	CATSRDRAGGETQYF	TGTGCCACCAGCAGAGATCGTGCGGGAGGGGAGACCCAGTACTTC
TRBD1	TRBV6-1	.	TRBJ2-3	CASSGEGQNNQPQYF	TGTGCCAGCAGTGGAGAGGGACAGAACAATCAGCCCCAGTATTTT